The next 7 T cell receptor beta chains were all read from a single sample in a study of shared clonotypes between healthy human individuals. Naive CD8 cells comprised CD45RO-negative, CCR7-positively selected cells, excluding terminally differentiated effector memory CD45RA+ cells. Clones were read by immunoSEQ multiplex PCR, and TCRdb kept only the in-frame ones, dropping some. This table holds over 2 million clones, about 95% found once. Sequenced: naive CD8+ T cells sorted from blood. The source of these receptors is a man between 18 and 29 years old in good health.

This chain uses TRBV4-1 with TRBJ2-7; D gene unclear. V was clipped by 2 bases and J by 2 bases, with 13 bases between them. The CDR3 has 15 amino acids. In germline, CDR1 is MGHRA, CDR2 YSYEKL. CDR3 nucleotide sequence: TGCGCCAGCAGCCAAAAGACGGAGTCTCCCTACGAGCAGTACTTC. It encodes CASSQKTESPYEQYF.

The CDR3 sequence: CASSHGQGANYGYTF. The CDR3 DNA reads as TGTGCCAGCAGCCACGGACAGGGGGCTAACTATGGCTACACCTTC. This chain links TRBV11-2 with TRBJ1-2, with 10 bases fitting TRBD1. This CDR3 comprises 15 residues. Germline V gives CDR1 SGHAT, CDR2 FQNNGV. V was clipped by 5 bases and J by 0 bases; unmatched bases: 3.

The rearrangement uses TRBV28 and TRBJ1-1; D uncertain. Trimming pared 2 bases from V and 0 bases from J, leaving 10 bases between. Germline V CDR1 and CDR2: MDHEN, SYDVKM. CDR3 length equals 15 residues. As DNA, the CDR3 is TGTGCCAGCAGTTTAGGTCCGGAGCTGAACACTGAAGCTTTCTTT. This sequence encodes CASSLGPELNTEAFF.

CDR3 amino acids: CASRGARAISQPQHF. CDR3 nucleotides: TGTGCCAGCAGGGGGGCCAGGGCGATCAGTCAGCCCCAGCATTTT. The rearrangement joins TRBV6-1 to TRBJ1-5; D is perhaps TRBD1 (6 bases). The germline CDR1 and CDR2 sequences are MNHNS and SASEGT. With 6 bases removed from V and 6 bases from J, the gap between germline ends came to 18 bases. The CDR3 covers 15 residues.

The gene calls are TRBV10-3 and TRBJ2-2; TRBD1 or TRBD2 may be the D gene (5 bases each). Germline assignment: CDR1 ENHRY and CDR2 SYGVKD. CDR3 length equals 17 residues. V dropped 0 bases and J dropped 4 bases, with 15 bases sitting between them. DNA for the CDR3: TGTGCCATCAGTGAGTCGACGGGGCCGCTCTCCACCGGGGAGCTGTTTTTT. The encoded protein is CAISESTGPLSTGELFF.

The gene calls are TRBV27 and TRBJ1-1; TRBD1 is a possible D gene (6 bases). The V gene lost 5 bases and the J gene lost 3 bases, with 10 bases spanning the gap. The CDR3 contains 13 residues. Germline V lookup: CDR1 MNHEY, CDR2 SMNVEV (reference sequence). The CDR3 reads CASSHTGYTEAFF. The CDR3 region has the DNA TGTGCCAGCAGTCATACAGGGTACACTGAAGCTTTCTTT.

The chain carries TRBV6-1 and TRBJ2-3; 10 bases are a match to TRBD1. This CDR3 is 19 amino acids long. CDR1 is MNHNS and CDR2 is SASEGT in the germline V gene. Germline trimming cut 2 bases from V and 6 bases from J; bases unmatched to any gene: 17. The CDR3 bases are TGTGCCAGCAGTGAACTAAGGACAGGGGGGGGACAAAACGAGGATACGCAGTATTTT. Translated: CASSELRTGGGQNEDTQYF.